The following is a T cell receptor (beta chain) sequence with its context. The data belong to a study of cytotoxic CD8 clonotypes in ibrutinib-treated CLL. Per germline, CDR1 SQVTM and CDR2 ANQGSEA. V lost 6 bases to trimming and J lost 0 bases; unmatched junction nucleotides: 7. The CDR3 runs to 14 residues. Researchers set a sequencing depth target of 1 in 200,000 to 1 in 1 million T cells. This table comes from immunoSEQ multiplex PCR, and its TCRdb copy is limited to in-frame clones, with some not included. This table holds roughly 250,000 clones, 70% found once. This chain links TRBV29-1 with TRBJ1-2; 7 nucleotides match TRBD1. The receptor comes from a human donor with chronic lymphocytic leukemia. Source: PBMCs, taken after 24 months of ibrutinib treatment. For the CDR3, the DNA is TGCAGCGTCGCGGGACAGCCTTCTAACTATGGCTACACCTTC. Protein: CSVAGQPSNYGYTF.